This passage covers 16 T cell receptor beta chains from one sample sequenced in a study of cytomegalovirus exposure and HLA in healthy donors. Libraries were prepared by immunoSEQ multiplex PCR; TCRdb keeps only in-frame clonotypes and omits some of them. The sample consists of 220,000 or so clones, roughly 91% of them appearing once. The sample taken for sequencing was PBMCs. Receptor source: a woman aged 18-29 years in good health and CMV-seropositive.

This clone came up a few times. Mismatch with germline at one junction end may stem from a read error. The chain employs TRBV7-9 and TRBJ1-1; D unresolved. Germline V lookup: CDR1 SEHNR, CDR2 FQNEAQ (reference sequence). The CDR3 is 12 residues long. CDR3 loop: CASSGGNAEAFF. For the CDR3, the DNA is TGTGCCAGCAGCGGAGGGAACGCTGAAGCTTTCTTT.

The J gene is TRBJ2-5, the V gene TRBV27; D is perhaps TRBD1 (6 bases). The CDR3 covers 14 residues. V was pared by 6 bases and J by 6 bases, with 17 bases between. Germline loops: CDR1 MNHEY, CDR2 SMNVEV (reference sequence). The CDR3 loop reads CASSRVQGQKTQYF. The CDR3 nucleotides are TGTGCCAGCAGCAGGGTCCAGGGGCAGAAGACCCAGTACTTC.

This clone was seen just once. The chain carries TRBV7-9 and TRBJ1-3, with 9 bases identical to TRBD1. This CDR3 is built from 18 residues. Germline CDR1 and CDR2: SEHNR and FQNEAQ (reference sequence). V trimming: 4 bases; J trimming: 5 bases; junction bases outside the gene matches: 15. The CDR3 DNA reads as TGTGCCAGCAGCTCTTTAGGGTTGGGACAGGGATCCCGAAACACCATATATTTT. Residues: CASSSLGLGQGSRNTIYF.

This chain uses TRBV9 with TRBJ2-5; a possible D gene is TRBD2 (6 bases). This CDR3 contains 14 residues. Germline lookup yields CDR1 SGDLS and CDR2 YYNGEE. Trimming stripped 4 bases from V and 5 bases from J, with 15 bases between. The DNA of the CDR3 is TGTGCCAGCAGCTCGGGGACTCTTCTGGAGACCCAGTACTTC. It yields the protein CASSSGTLLETQYF. The full variable domain, in which reference TRBV9 and TRBJ2-5 provide the parts outside the CDR3, is DSGVTQTPKHLITATGQRVTLRCSPRSGDLSVYWYQQSLDQGLQFLIQYYNGEERAKGNILERFSAQQFPDLHSELNLSSLELGDSALYFCASSSGTLLETQYFGPGTRLLVL.

The chain carries TRBV6-1 and TRBJ2-7, with TRBD2 as a possible D gene (5 bases). V lost 2 bases and J 2 bases, leaving 7 bases between the germline ends. This CDR3 contains 13 residues. CDR1 and CDR2 (germline): MNHNS, SASEGT. This chain's CDR3 is CASSERGTYEQYF. Written as DNA, the CDR3 is TGTGCCAGCAGTGAAAGAGGGACCTACGAGCAGTACTTC.

The chain combines TRBV10-3 with TRBJ2-2, with TRBD2 matching over 8 bases. Germline CDR1 ENHRY, CDR2 SYGVKD. V lost 8 bases, J lost 4 bases, and 9 bases stayed unmatched. The CDR3 is made up of 15 amino acids. CDR3 sequence (DNA): TGTGCCATCGGGTTAGCGGGAAAGTCCACCGGGGAGCTGTTTTTT. Its protein is CAIGLAGKSTGELFF.

The gene calls are TRBV27 and TRBJ2-1; D is ambiguous. Trimming stripped 6 bases from V and 8 bases from J, with 17 bases between. This CDR3 has 14 amino acids. CDR1 is MNHEY and CDR2 is SMNVEV in the germline V gene (reference sequence). DNA for the CDR3: TGTGCCAGCAGCCCTGGTACGCCAAGAGATGAGCAGTTCTTC. Translated, it gives CASSPGTPRDEQFF.

The chain couples TRBV6-1 to TRBJ2-3, with a tentative D call TRBD1 (6 bases). This CDR3 has 14 residues. The V gene lost 7 bases and the J gene lost 5 bases, with 16 bases spanning the gap. The germline gives CDR1 MNHNS, CDR2 SASEGT. CDR3 nucleotide sequence: TGTGCCAGCAAGTACCAGGGGAGCGTAGATACGCAGTATTTT. As protein: CASKYQGSVDTQYF.

The rearrangement links TRBV7-9 to TRBJ2-3; possibly TRBD1 for D (6 bases). This CDR3 contains 14 residues. From germline, CDR1 is SEHNR and CDR2 FQNEAQ (reference sequence). Trimming shortened V by 4 bases and J by 8 bases, and 16 bases separated the two germline ends. CDR3 DNA sequence: TGTGCCAGCAGCTCGGGACACCTAGTAGTTACGCAGTATTTT. This translates into CASSSGHLVVTQYF.

The V gene is TRBV5-1, the J gene TRBJ2-7; 10 bases map to TRBD2. V dropped 6 bases and J dropped 2; count of bases not matched to a gene: 8. Looked up from germline, CDR1 is SGHRS and CDR2 is YFSETQ. The CDR3 loop spans 15 amino acids. CDR3 protein: CASNLDLAGAYEQYF. For the CDR3, the DNA is TGCGCCAGCAATCTGGACCTAGCGGGGGCCTACGAGCAGTACTTC. Full variable domain (rest looked up from reference TRBV5-1 and TRBJ2-7): KAGVTQTPRYLIKTRGQQVTLSCSPISGHRSVSWYQQTPGQGLQFLFEYFSETQRNKGNFPGRFSGRQFSNSRSEMNVSTLELGDSALYLCASNLDLAGAYEQYFGPGTRLTVT.

The rearrangement joins TRBV4-1 to TRBJ2-3, with 7 bases lining up with TRBD2. Germline lookup yields CDR1 MGHRA and CDR2 YSYEKL. J lost 1 base, V lost 2 bases, and 6 bases had no gene match. The CDR3 is 16 amino acids. The CDR3 sequence: CASSQTRGGGTDTQYF. The CDR3 bases are TGCGCCAGCAGCCAAACTAGGGGAGGGGGCACAGATACGCAGTATTTT.

The chain recombines TRBV27 with TRBJ2-7; TRBD1 matches 11 bases. CDR3 length equals 17 residues. J was trimmed by 6 bases and V by 3 bases; bases with no gene match: 13. Germline CDR1 and CDR2: MNHEY and SMNVEV (reference sequence). The CDR3 loop is CASSFLGAGQGVSEQYF. CDR3 nucleotides: TGTGCCAGCAGTTTCCTGGGAGCGGGACAGGGGGTTAGCGAGCAGTACTTC.

Only a few counts were recorded for this clone. The chain carries TRBV11-2 and TRBJ2-7, with a weak D call TRBD1 (5 bases). V gave up 7 bases and J gave up 1 base, with 14 bases separating them. The CDR3 covers 14 residues. CDR1 and CDR2 from the germline V gene are SGHAT and FQNNGV. The CDR3 loop reads CASTQTAASYEQYF. CDR3 sequence (DNA): TGTGCCAGCACCCAGACAGCTGCTTCCTACGAGCAGTACTTC.

The chain uses TRBV5-4 and TRBJ2-1; TRBD2 matches at 12 bases. Trimming took 9 bases from V and 12 from J; bases not matched to a gene: 22. CDR3 size: 17 residues. CDR1 SGHNT and CDR2 YYREEE come from the germline V gene (reference sequence). CDR3: CAIARGGLAGLDFVQFF. For the CDR3, the DNA is TGTGCCATAGCCAGGGGTGGACTAGCGGGACTCGATTTCGTGCAGTTCTTC.

V usage is TRBV6-5 and J usage is TRBJ2-5, with D unresolved. Trimming removed 5 bases at V and 5 bases at J, with 9 bases between. CDR1 and CDR2 (germline): MNHEY, SVGAGI. This CDR3 is built from 12 residues. The CDR3 protein is CASSPRRETQYF. As DNA, the CDR3 is TGTGCCAGCAGTCCCCGCCGGGAGACCCAGTACTTC.

This rearrangement joins TRBV5-5 to TRBJ1-2; perhaps TRBD1 as D (6 bases). The germline gives CDR1 SGHKS, CDR2 YYEKEE (reference sequence). Trimming took off 5 bases at V and 0 bases at J, with 11 bases between the two ends. The CDR3 has 14 residues. The CDR3 reads CASRDSTTNYGYTF. CDR3 nucleotide sequence: TGTGCCAGCAGGGACAGCACAACTAACTATGGCTACACCTTC.